The entry below describes one TCR beta chain. Sequencing used immunoSEQ multiplex PCR; TCRdb keeps in-frame clones, though not all of them. The sample yields hundreds of thousands of clones, approximately 88% seen once. Treatment given: 15 to 20 received Ad26.COV2.S at low or high dose, single or two shots; 5 received placebo; per-sample allocation not given. Sampling occurred on day 63 after the first vaccine or placebo injection. Germline V gene sequence: CDR1 SGHNT, CDR2 YYREEE (reference sequence). V was trimmed by 4 bases and J by 1 base, leaving 11 bases between them. The CDR3 loop spans 14 amino acids. The data stem from a study of Ad26.COV2.S vaccination and SARS-CoV-2 variants.

This material consisted of peripheral blood, taken in a trial of Ad26.COV2.S vaccine versus placebo. The clonotype was recovered from a person between 18 and 59 years old who received the Ad26.COV2.S COVID-19 vaccine or a placebo. The rearrangement joins TRBV5-4 to TRBJ1-1; D might be TRBD1 (5 bases). Written as DNA, the CDR3 is TGTGCCAGCAGCCTGGACGGACAGAACACTGAAGCTTTCTTT. Its translation is CASSLDGQNTEAFF.